This passage covers 21 T cell receptor beta chains from one sample sequenced in a study of CD8+ T cells in alopecia areata. Extraction of RNA preceded its reverse transcription into cDNA, which served as the sequencing template. Here immunoSEQ multiplex PCR was the method, and the copy in TCRdb shows in-frame clones only, minus some. Seen here are some 170,000 clones, roughly 60% observed once, and the top ten hold over 1.5%. The source material was CD4+ T cells sorted from blood, sampled at week 0. The receptor source for this set is a human donor with alopecia areata.

This clone was counted only a few times. J is TRBJ2-5 and V is TRBV27; D call uncertain. With 5 bases removed from V and 5 bases from J, the gap between germline ends came to 12 bases. CDR3 length: 13 amino acids. Germline-derived CDR1 and CDR2 are MNHEY and SMNVEV (reference sequence). CDR3 nucleotides: TGTGCCAGCAGTCCTAGTTGGCGGGAGACCCAGTACTTC. Translation gives CASSPSWRETQYF.

The rearrangement joins TRBV4-3 to TRBJ2-3; D not certain. This CDR3 spans 15 amino acids. Trimming removed 0 bases at V and 1 base at J, with 8 bases between. Germline CDR1 and CDR2: LGHNA and YSLEER. CDR3 sequence: CASSQEATGTDTQYF. The CDR3 DNA reads TGCGCCAGCAGCCAAGAGGCTACGGGCACAGATACGCAGTATTTT.

V gene TRBV7-9 combines with J gene TRBJ2-7, with 9 positions matching TRBD1. Germline V CDR1 and CDR2: SEHNR, FQNEAQ (reference sequence). Unmatched junction bases numbered 3, after V lost 3 bases and J lost 0 bases. There are 15 residues in the CDR3. The DNA for the CDR3 is TGTGCCAGCAGCTTGGGACAGGGCCGCTCCTACGAGCAGTACTTC. Amino acids: CASSLGQGRSYEQYF. Supplemented by reference TRBV7-9 and TRBJ2-7, the full variable domain reads DTGVSQNPRHKITKRGQNVTFRCDPISEHNRLYWYRQTLGQGPEFLTYFQNEAQLEKSRLLSDRFSAERPKGSFSTLEIQRTEQGDSAMYLCASSLGQGRSYEQYFGPGTRLTVT.

V and J are TRBV7-2 and TRBJ2-3, with 13 bases fitting TRBD2. Per the germline V gene, CDR1 is SGHTA and CDR2 is FQGNSA. The CDR3 totals 14 residues. The V and J ends lost 4 bases and 8 bases, in that order; junction bases with no gene match: 3. The CDR3 DNA reads as TGTGCCAGCAGCTCTCGGACTAGCGGGGGTACGCAGTATTTT. It is translated as CASSSRTSGGTQYF.

This sequence joins TRBV30 and TRBJ1-6; 9 bases are shared with TRBD1. Germline-derived CDR1 and CDR2 are GTSNPN and SVGIG (reference sequence). The CDR3 contains 14 residues. Trimming cost V 3 bases and J 6 bases; bases outside gene matches: 3. Here the CDR3 reads CAWRGTGFNSPLHF. CDR3 sequence (DNA): TGTGCCTGGAGGGGGACAGGGTTTAATTCACCCCTCCACTTT.

The chain joins TRBV29-1 to TRBJ2-3; D possibly corresponds to TRBD1 (6 bases). The length of the CDR3 is 15 residues. V was trimmed by 8 bases and J by 2 bases, leaving 20 bases between them. Germline V gives CDR1 SQVTM, CDR2 ANQGSEA. The CDR3 DNA reads TGCAGCATCCTGACCGCAGGGGCGAACACAGATACGCAGTATTTT. The encoded protein is CSILTAGANTDTQYF.

This chain links TRBV25-1 with TRBJ1-5, with D unclear. With 5 bases removed from V and 0 bases from J, the gap between germline ends came to 8 bases. Germline loops: CDR1 MGHDK, CDR2 SYGVNS. The CDR3 runs 14 residues. The CDR3 DNA reads TGTGCCAGCAGTATGCAACATAGCAATCAGCCCCAGCATTTT. Its protein is CASSMQHSNQPQHF. Full variable domain (missing parts from reference TRBV25-1 and TRBJ1-5): EADIYQTPRYLVIGTGKKITLECSQTMGHDKMYWYQQDPGMELHLIHYSYGVNSTEKGDLSSESTVSRIRTEHFPLTLESARPSHTSQYLCASSMQHSNQPQHFGDGTRLSIL.

This clone has more than one count but fewer than ten. The rearrangement joins TRBV10-1 to TRBJ2-3, with 9 bases that match TRBD2. V gave up 0 bases and J gave up 6 bases; unmatched junction bases: 10. The CDR3 has 17 amino acids. The germline CDR1 and CDR2 sequences are WNHNN and SYGVQD (reference sequence). CDR3 nucleotides: TGCGCCAGCAGTGAGTCGCCGAGCGGGGGGCTCCGGGATACGCAGTATTTT. This sequence encodes CASSESPSGGLRDTQYF.

This chain uses TRBV7-8 with TRBJ1-5; D remains unclear. V lost 3 bases to trimming and J lost 3 bases, with 6 bases between them. Germline V gives CDR1 SGHVS, CDR2 FQNEAQ. The CDR3 sequence is 13 residues long. The CDR3 nucleotides are TGTGCCAGCAGCTTCGAAGTCAATCAGCCCCAGCATTTT. Translated: CASSFEVNQPQHF.

The chain combines TRBV30 with TRBJ2-4; 9 bases align to TRBD1. V trimming: 3 bases; J trimming: 7 bases; junction bases outside the gene matches: 10. The CDR3 is 15 amino acids. Germline-derived CDR1 and CDR2 are GTSNPN and SVGIG (reference sequence). The CDR3 reads CAWRLKGQGFNIQYF. The DNA of the CDR3 is TGTGCCTGGAGGTTAAAGGGACAGGGATTCAACATTCAGTACTTC.

The rearrangement uses TRBV10-2 and TRBJ1-5, with D perhaps matching TRBD1 (5 bases). This CDR3 comprises 14 residues. The V and J ends lost 4 bases and 2 bases respectively, with 9 bases between them. The germline gives CDR1 WSHSY, CDR2 SAAADI. This chain's CDR3 is CASSGGGGNQPQHF. The CDR3 coding sequence is TGCGCCAGCAGTGGTGGGGGTGGCAATCAGCCCCAGCATTTT.

The chain has TRBV10-3 and TRBJ2-5, with 7 bases identical to TRBD1. The J segment lost 5 bases and the V segment lost 2 bases, leaving 5 bases of the junction unmatched. CDR1 is ENHRY, CDR2 SYGVKD, per germline. The CDR3 contains 14 residues. CDR3: CAISEGTARETQYF. The CDR3 nucleotides read TGTGCCATCAGTGAGGGGACAGCACGCGAGACCCAGTACTTC.

The genes are TRBV29-1 and TRBJ2-7; D uncertain. Germline CDR1 reads SQVTM; CDR2 reads ANQGSEA. The CDR3 runs 14 residues. Trimming took 0 bases from V and 1 from J, leaving 10 bases between them. CDR3 region: CSVEDPRASYEQYF. CDR3 coding DNA: TGCAGCGTTGAAGATCCCCGGGCTTCCTACGAGCAGTACTTC.

The chain links TRBV11-2 to TRBJ1-1; TRBD1 is a possible D gene (6 bases). V was clipped by 5 bases and J by 2 bases, with 15 bases between them. The germline CDR1 and CDR2 sequences are SGHAT and FQNNGV. The CDR3 length is 15 residues. The CDR3 DNA follows: TGTGCCAGCAGCGCCTCCGGGACAAGTAACACTGAAGCTTTCTTT. It yields the protein CASSASGTSNTEAFF.

J is TRBJ1-1 and V is TRBV30; D is ambiguous. In germline, CDR1 is GTSNPN, CDR2 SVGIG (reference sequence). Trimming took 4 bases from V and 3 from J, leaving 6 bases between them. The CDR3 covers 11 residues. CDR3 sequence (DNA): TGTGCCTGGAACCGGGACACTGAAGCTTTCTTT. As protein: CAWNRDTEAFF.

This clone was counted only a few times. The V call is TRBV13, the J call TRBJ2-5, with D maybe TRBD2 (6 bases). The CDR3 has 15 amino acids. Germline CDR1 reads PRHDT; CDR2 reads FYEKMQ (reference sequence). The ends were cut back, 5 bases at V and 7 bases at J, with 20 bases in the middle. CDR3 in DNA: TGTGCCAGCAGCCAAAGAAGGGGTGAGGAGGGGACCCAGTACTTC. This encodes CASSQRRGEEGTQYF.

The rearrangement links TRBV5-6 to TRBJ2-5; no firm D call. The CDR3 extends over 15 amino acids. V was pared by 3 bases and J by 0 bases, with 12 bases between. The germline V gene has CDR1 SGHDT and CDR2 YYEEEE. This CDR3 is CASSWTAEYQETQYF. In nucleotides, the CDR3 is TGTGCCAGCAGCTGGACGGCGGAGTACCAAGAGACCCAGTACTTC.

This clone was observed a handful of times. The rearrangement links TRBV7-2 to TRBJ1-6; no clear D gene. CDR1 is SGHTA, CDR2 FQGNSA, per germline. Trimming took 5 bases from V and 10 from J, leaving 15 bases between them. The CDR3 covers 14 residues. CDR3 region: CASSQRGGISPLHF. The DNA of the CDR3 is TGTGCCAGCAGCCAACGGGGAGGGATATCACCCCTCCACTTT.

This clone was picked up a small number of times. The genes are TRBV27 and TRBJ2-7; D is unresolved. The germline V gene encodes CDR1 MNHEY and CDR2 SMNVEV (reference sequence). The CDR3 loop spans 14 amino acids. The V gene lost 7 bases and the J gene lost 0 bases, with 13 bases spanning the gap. As DNA, the CDR3 is TGTGCCAGCACTCGGACGTATAGCTCCTACGAGCAGTACTTC. Its translation: CASTRTYSSYEQYF.

This clone was seen a single time. This chain links TRBV23-1 with TRBJ2-2; no reliable D call. TRBV23-1 has ORF status, its function being uncertain. The CDR3 is 17 amino acids. Trimming cost V 5 bases and J 1 base, with 17 bases left between them. The CDR3: CASSSEEQPGNTGELFF. The CDR3 bases are TGCGCCAGCAGTTCCGAGGAGCAGCCTGGGAACACCGGGGAGCTGTTTTTT.

The rearrangement joins TRBV19 to TRBJ1-5; a weak D match, TRBD1 (6 bases). Germline values: CDR1 LNHDA, CDR2 SQIVND (reference sequence). The CDR3 consists of 14 residues. Deletions cut 3 bases from V and 8 bases from J, with 14 bases between. DNA for the CDR3: TGTGCCAGTAGTATTGACAGGTATAAGGAGCCCCAGCATTTT. It yields the protein CASSIDRYKEPQHF. Drawing the rest from reference TRBV19 and TRBJ1-5, the complete variable domain is DGGITQSPKYLFRKEGQNVTLSCEQNLNHDAMYWYRQDPGQGLRLIYYSQIVNDFQKGDIAEGYSVSREKKESFPLTVTSAQKNPTAFYLCASSIDRYKEPQHFGDGTRLSIL.